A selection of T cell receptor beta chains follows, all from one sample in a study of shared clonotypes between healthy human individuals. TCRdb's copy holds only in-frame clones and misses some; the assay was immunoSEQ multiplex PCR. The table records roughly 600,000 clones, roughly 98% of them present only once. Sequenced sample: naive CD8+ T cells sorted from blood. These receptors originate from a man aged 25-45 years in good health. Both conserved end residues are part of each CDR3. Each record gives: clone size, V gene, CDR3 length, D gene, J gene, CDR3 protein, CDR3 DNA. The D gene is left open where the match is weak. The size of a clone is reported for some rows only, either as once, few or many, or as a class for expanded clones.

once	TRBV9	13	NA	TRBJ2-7	CASSVQVGYEQYF	TGTGCCAGCAGCGTACAGGTGGGCTACGAGCAGTACTTC
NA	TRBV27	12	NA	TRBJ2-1	CATRQVGNEQFF	TGTGCCACCCGACAGGTCGGCAATGAGCAGTTCTTC
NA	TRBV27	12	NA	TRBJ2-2	CASGVWTGELFF	TGTGCCAGCGGCGTGTGGACCGGGGAGCTGTTTTTT
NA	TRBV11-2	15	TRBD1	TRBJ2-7	CASSLTTGGSYEQYF	TGTGCCAGCAGCCTAACAACAGGGGGCTCCTACGAGCAGTACTTC
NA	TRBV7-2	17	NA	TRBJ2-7	CASSGGGTHKTNYEQYF	TGTGCCAGCAGCGGCGGCGGCACCCACAAAACTAACTACGAGCAGTACTTC
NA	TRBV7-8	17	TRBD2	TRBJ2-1	CASSLMTSGRSYNEQFF	TGTGCCAGCAGCTTAATGACTAGCGGTCGCTCCTACAATGAGCAGTTCTTC
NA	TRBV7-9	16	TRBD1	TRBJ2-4	CASSLVLQGAVNIQYF	TGTGCCAGCAGCTTAGTTCTGCAGGGGGCTGTGAACATTCAGTACTTC
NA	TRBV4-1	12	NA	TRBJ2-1	CASSRSEDEQFF	TGCGCCAGCAGCCGCTCAGAGGATGAGCAGTTCTTC
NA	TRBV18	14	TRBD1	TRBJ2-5	CASSPSPGGETQYF	TGTGCCAGCTCACCAAGCCCAGGGGGAGAGACCCAGTACTTC
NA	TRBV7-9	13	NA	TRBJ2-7	CASSPPSSYEQYF	TGTGCCAGCAGCCCCCCATCCTCCTACGAGCAGTACTTC
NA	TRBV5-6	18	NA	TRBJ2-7	CASSLGYRERGESYEQYF	TGTGCCAGCAGCTTGGGATACCGAGAACGGGGAGAATCCTACGAGCAGTACTTC
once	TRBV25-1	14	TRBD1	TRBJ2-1	CASSAGTGDNEQFF	TGTGCCAGCAGTGCTGGGACAGGGGACAATGAGCAGTTCTTC
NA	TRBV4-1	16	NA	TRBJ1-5	CASSQVSTLSNQPQHF	TGCGCCAGCAGCCAAGTTTCGACACTAAGCAATCAGCCCCAGCATTTT
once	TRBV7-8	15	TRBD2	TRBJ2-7	CASSPGLAGGNEQYF	TGTGCCAGCAGCCCGGGACTAGCGGGAGGAAACGAGCAGTACTTC
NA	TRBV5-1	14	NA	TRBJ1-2	CASSLRWAGDGYTF	TGCGCCAGCAGCCTACGGTGGGCCGGGGATGGCTACACCTTC
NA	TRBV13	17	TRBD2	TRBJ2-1	CASSFLRFRTSGTEQFF	TGTGCCAGCAGCTTTCTTCGCTTTCGCACTAGCGGGACTGAGCAGTTCTTC
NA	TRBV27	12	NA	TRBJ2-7	CASSSGGSEQYF	TGTGCCAGCAGTAGTGGGGGTAGCGAGCAGTACTTC
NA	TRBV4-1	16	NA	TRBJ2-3	CASSQIKLDATDTQYF	TGCGCCAGCAGCCAAATTAAACTAGACGCCACAGATACGCAGTATTTT
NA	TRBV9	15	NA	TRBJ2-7	CASAPRPGSSYEQYF	TGTGCCAGCGCCCCAAGACCAGGGAGCTCCTACGAGCAGTACTTC
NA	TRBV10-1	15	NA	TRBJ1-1	CASSESGLGNTEAFF	TGCGCCAGCAGTGAGTCGGGACTAGGGAACACTGAAGCTTTCTTT
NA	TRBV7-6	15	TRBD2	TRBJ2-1	CASSLTSGLYNEQFF	TGTGCCAGCAGCTTGACTAGCGGGTTATACAATGAGCAGTTCTTC
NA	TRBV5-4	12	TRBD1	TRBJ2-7	CASSETGSKQYF	TGTGCCAGCAGCGAGACAGGGAGCAAGCAGTACTTC
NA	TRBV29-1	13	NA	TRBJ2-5	CSVEPDNQETQYF	TGCAGCGTTGAACCGGACAACCAAGAGACCCAGTACTTC
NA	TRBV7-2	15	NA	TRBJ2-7	CASRFSGLQSYEQYF	TGTGCCAGCAGGTTCTCGGGACTTCAATCCTACGAGCAGTACTTC
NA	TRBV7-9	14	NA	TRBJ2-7	CASSAGTAYYEQYF	TGTGCCAGCAGCGCCGGAACAGCATACTACGAGCAGTACTTC
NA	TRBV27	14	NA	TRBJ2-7	CASSNGLGGYEQYF	TGTGCCAGCAGCAACGGACTAGGGGGGTACGAGCAGTACTTC
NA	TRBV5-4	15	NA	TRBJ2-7	CASSHRDTAYSEQYF	TGTGCCAGCAGTCACCGGGACACGGCTTATAGCGAGCAGTACTTC
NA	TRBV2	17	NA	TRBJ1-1	CASTPWAGAGGNTEAFF	TGTGCCAGCACTCCCTGGGCAGGGGCGGGTGGGAACACTGAAGCTTTCTTT
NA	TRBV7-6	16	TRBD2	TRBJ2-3	CASSFGAGLVTDTQYF	TGTGCCAGCAGCTTTGGGGCGGGACTAGTCACAGATACGCAGTATTTT
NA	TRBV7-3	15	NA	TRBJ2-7	CASSEGGDSGYEQYF	TGTGCCAGCAGCGAAGGGGGGGACTCCGGCTACGAGCAGTACTTC
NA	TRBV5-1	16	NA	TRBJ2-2	CASSSGSLGNTGELFF	TGCGCCAGCAGCTCCGGGTCTCTGGGGAACACCGGGGAGCTGTTTTTT
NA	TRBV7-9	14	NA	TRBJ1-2	CASSLAARIYGYTF	TGTGCCAGCAGCTTAGCAGCCCGTATCTATGGCTACACCTTC
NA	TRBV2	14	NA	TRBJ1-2	CASSRPANGYGYTF	TGTGCCAGCAGCCGGCCGGCGAATGGATATGGCTACACCTTC
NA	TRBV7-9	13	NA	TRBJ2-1	CASSAPVQDEQFF	TGTGCCAGCAGCGCCCCCGTCCAGGACGAGCAGTTCTTC
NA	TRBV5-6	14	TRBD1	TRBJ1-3	CASSLEGQGNTIYF	TGTGCCAGCAGCTTGGAGGGACAGGGAAACACCATATATTTT
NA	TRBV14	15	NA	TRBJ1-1	CASSQDVSGATEAFF	TGTGCCAGCAGCCAAGATGTGTCGGGGGCCACCGAAGCTTTCTTT
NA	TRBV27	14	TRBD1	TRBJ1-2	CASSFSRDSYGYTF	TGTGCCAGCAGTTTTTCCCGGGACAGTTATGGCTACACCTTC
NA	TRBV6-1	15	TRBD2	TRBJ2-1	CASSSPGLARGEQFF	TGTGCCAGCAGTTCGCCGGGACTAGCTAGGGGTGAGCAGTTCTTC
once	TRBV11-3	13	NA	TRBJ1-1	CASSRKPNTEAFF	TGTGCCAGCAGCCGAAAACCGAACACTGAAGCTTTCTTT
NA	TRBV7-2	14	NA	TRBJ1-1	CASSPPDRNTEAFF	TGTGCCAGCAGCCCCCCGGACAGGAACACTGAAGCTTTCTTT
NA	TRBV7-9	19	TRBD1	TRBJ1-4	CASSSWTGSSLGINEKLFF	TGTGCCAGCAGCTCGTGGACAGGCTCCTCCTTGGGGATAAATGAAAAACTGTTTTTT
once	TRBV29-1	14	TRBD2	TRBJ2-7	CSVGAGTSYYEQYF	TGCAGCGTTGGAGCCGGGACTAGCTACTACGAGCAGTACTTC
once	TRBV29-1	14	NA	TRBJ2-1	CSVKGGMGYNEQFF	TGCAGCGTCAAAGGCGGGATGGGGTACAATGAGCAGTTCTTC
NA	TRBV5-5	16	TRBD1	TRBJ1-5	CASSFRDRGYNQPQHF	TGTGCCAGCAGCTTCCGGGACAGGGGGTATAATCAGCCCCAGCATTTT
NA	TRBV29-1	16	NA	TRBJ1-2	CSVELLGMGPNYGYTF	TGCAGCGTTGAGCTCCTAGGGATGGGACCTAACTATGGCTACACCTTC
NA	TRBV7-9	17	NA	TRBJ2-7	CASSLATGGDSSYEQYF	TGTGCCAGCAGCTTGGCGACAGGCGGGGACAGCTCCTACGAGCAGTACTTC
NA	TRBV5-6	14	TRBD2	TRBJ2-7	CASSSGLAGYEQYF	TGTGCCAGCAGCTCGGGACTAGCGGGGTACGAGCAGTACTTC
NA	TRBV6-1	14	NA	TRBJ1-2	CATPWGPANYGYTF	TGTGCCACTCCTTGGGGCCCAGCTAACTATGGCTACACCTTC
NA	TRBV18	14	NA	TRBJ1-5	CASSHGREGQPQHF	TGTGCCAGCTCACATGGGAGGGAGGGTCAGCCCCAGCATTTT
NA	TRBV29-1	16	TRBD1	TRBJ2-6	CSVGDREISGANVLTF	TGCAGCGTTGGTGACAGGGAAATCTCTGGGGCCAACGTCCTGACTTTC
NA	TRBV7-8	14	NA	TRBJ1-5	CASSLDYSNQPQHF	TGTGCCAGCAGCTTAGACTATAGCAATCAGCCCCAGCATTTT
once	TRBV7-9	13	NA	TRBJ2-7	CASSLPSRYEQYF	TGTGCCAGCAGCCTACCCTCCCGCTACGAGCAGTACTTC
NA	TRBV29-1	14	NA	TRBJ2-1	CSVESTGLYNEQFF	TGCAGCGTTGAGAGCACAGGGCTCTACAATGAGCAGTTCTTC
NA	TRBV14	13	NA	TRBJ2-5	CASSPQGRETQYF	TGTGCCAGCAGCCCTCAGGGGCGGGAGACCCAGTACTTC
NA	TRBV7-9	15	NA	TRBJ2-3	CASSPTVGLTDTQYF	TGTGCCAGCAGCCCGACAGTGGGCCTCACAGATACGCAGTATTTT
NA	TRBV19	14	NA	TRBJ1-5	CASSILQVNQPQHF	TGTGCCAGTAGTATATTGCAGGTCAATCAGCCCCAGCATTTT
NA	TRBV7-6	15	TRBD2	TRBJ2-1	CASSLAGLASDEQFF	TGTGCCAGCAGCTTAGCCGGACTAGCTTCCGATGAGCAGTTCTTC